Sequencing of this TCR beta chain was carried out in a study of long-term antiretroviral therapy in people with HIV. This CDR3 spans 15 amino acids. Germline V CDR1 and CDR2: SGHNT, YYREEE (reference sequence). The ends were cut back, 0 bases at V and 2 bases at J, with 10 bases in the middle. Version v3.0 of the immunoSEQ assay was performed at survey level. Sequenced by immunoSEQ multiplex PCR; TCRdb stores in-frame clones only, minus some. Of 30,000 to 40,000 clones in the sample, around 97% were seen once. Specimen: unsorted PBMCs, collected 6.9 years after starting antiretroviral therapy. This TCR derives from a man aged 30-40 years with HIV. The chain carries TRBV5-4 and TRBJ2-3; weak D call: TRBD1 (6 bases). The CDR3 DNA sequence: TGTGCCAGCAGCTTGGGGGGACACGACACAGATACGCAGTATTTT. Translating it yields CASSLGGHDTDTQYF.